This entry describes one T cell receptor (beta chain). This sample was taken from a study of technical replicates of blood from a handful of donors. The CDR3 length is 14 residues. CDR1 is LNHDA, CDR2 SQIVND, per germline (reference sequence). V lost 4 bases to trimming and J lost 6 bases; unmatched junction nucleotides: 4. The protocol was immunoSEQ multiplex PCR, while the TCRdb copy is restricted to in-frame clones and leaves out a portion. Altogether around 80,000 clones are present, about 89% being singletons, with the ten largest covering under 0.5%. The sequence came from a human donor in good health. Source material: T cells isolated from PBMCs. This chain uses TRBV19 with TRBJ1-5, with TRBD1 identical over 9 bases. CDR3 DNA: TGTGCCAGTAGTACGGGACAGGGTCTTCAGCCCCAGCATTTT. It specifies CASSTGQGLQPQHF. The full variable domain, completed using reference TRBV19 and TRBJ1-5, is DGGITQSPKYLFRKEGQNVTLSCEQNLNHDAMYWYRQDPGQGLRLIYYSQIVNDFQKGDIAEGYSVSREKKESFPLTVTSAQKNPTAFYLCASSTGQGLQPQHFGDGTRLSIL.